This T cell receptor beta chain was found in a study of patients and donors after allogeneic stem cell transplantation. From the RT-PCR reads, TCRdb called clonotypes with MiXCR, one entry per CDR3 protein. Among around 150,000 distinct CDR3 sequences listed, roughly 35% were seen once. CDR3 length equals 15 residues. Trimming cost V 6 bases and J 1 base, with 16 bases left between them. Sequenced: blood, either unsorted or a sorted T cell fraction (not recorded which). This sequence originates from a human donor who was either an allogeneic HSCT recipient or a stem cell or donor lymphocyte infusion donor (not recorded which). It is not recorded whose cells these are; they may come from a transplant donor. The chain combines TRBV12-3 or TRBV12-4 with TRBJ2-7; D is ambiguous. The DNA for the CDR3 is TGTGCCAGCAGGGAAACTGCAGATAAGTCCTACGAGCAGTACTTC. Amino acid sequence: CASRETADKSYEQYF.